These 30 T cell receptor beta chains were sequenced from one sample in a study of T cells in Graves' hyperthyroidism and ophthalmopathy. Researchers amplified the TCR beta CDR3 regions from RNA transcripts. The HTBI primer set served for first-round RT-PCR of the TCR CDR3. TCRdb redid the calling of the multiplex PCR reads with MiXCR, one entry per CDR3 protein. Of roughly 300,000 distinct CDR3 sequences in the sample, less than 30% were seen once. The sample comprised blood. Receptor source: a man aged 40-50 years with Graves' hyperthyroidism that later progressed to Graves' ophthalmopathy.

This chain uses TRBV15 with TRBJ2-5; D unresolved. The CDR3 is 13 residues long. The V gene lost 4 bases and the J gene lost 4 bases, with 10 bases spanning the gap. Germline CDR1 and CDR2: LNHNV and YYDKDF (reference sequence). This CDR3 is CATSNGPGETQYF. CDR3 nucleotide sequence: TGTGCCACCAGCAATGGACCGGGAGAGACCCAGTACTTC.

In this sample, this clonotype turned up many times. The chain couples TRBV6-4 to TRBJ2-2; a possible D gene is TRBD2 (5 bases). This CDR3 region has 14 residues. Per germline, CDR1 MRHNA and CDR2 SNTAGT. Trimming took 0 bases from V and 3 from J, leaving 5 bases between them. The CDR3: CASSDSLDTGELFF. CDR3 nucleotides: TGTGCCAGCAGTGACTCACTAGACACCGGGGAGCTGTTTTTT.

This sequence joins TRBV6-5 and TRBJ1-1; a weak D match, TRBD1 (6 bases). V gave up 0 bases and J gave up 9 bases, with 14 bases separating them. CDR1 is MNHEY and CDR2 is SVGAGI in the germline V gene. CDR3 size: 14 residues. The CDR3 region is CASSYSIGGVKAFF. For the CDR3, the DNA is TGTGCCAGCAGTTACTCGATAGGGGGAGTTAAAGCTTTCTTT.

This clonotype was detected only a few times. The chain uses TRBV6-1 and TRBJ1-2; D call uncertain. The CDR3 extends over 14 amino acids. Germline loops: CDR1 MNHNS, CDR2 SASEGT. V gave up 0 bases and J gave up 6 bases, with 11 bases separating them. The CDR3 is CASSEASGSDGYTF. Here the CDR3 DNA reads TGTGCCAGCAGTGAAGCATCAGGTTCTGATGGCTACACCTTC.

The chain is built from TRBV12-3 or TRBV12-4 and TRBJ1-1; no definite D call. Trimming stripped 0 bases from V and 1 base from J, with 6 bases between. The CDR3 runs to 14 residues. CDR3 sequence (DNA): TGTGCCAGCAGTTTAGCCGGTACGAACACTGAAGCTTTCTTT. Translation: CASSLAGTNTEAFF.

V is TRBV20-1 and J is TRBJ1-1; 7 positions agree with TRBD1. Germline assignment: CDR1 DFQATT and CDR2 SNEGSKA (reference sequence). Germline trimming cut 5 bases from V and 4 bases from J; bases unmatched to any gene: 7. CDR3 length: 13 amino acids. CDR3 bases: TGCAGTGCTTTACAGGGGATGGCCACTGAAGCTTTCTTT. Its translation: CSALQGMATEAFF.

The chain combines TRBV12-3 or TRBV12-4 with TRBJ1-1; 8 bases line up with TRBD1. The CDR3 is 17 residues long. V lost 3 bases and J lost 4; bases outside the gene matches: 13. CDR3 residues: CASSFILTRQGSTEAFF. DNA for the CDR3: TGTGCCAGCAGTTTTATCCTCACTCGACAGGGGTCCACTGAAGCTTTCTTT.

This clonotype was observed a handful of times. The V gene is TRBV12-3 or TRBV12-4, the J gene TRBJ1-5; maybe TRBD1 (6 bases). The CDR3 runs 16 residues. With 3 bases removed from V and 7 bases from J, the gap between germline ends came to 19 bases. The CDR3 nucleotides read TGTGCCAGCAGTTTCCGGGACACGGGATTTGGACAGCCCCAGCATTTT. Translating gives CASSFRDTGFGQPQHF.

This rearrangement joins TRBV7-2 to TRBJ2-7; 11 positions agree with TRBD2. Losses at the gene ends were 6 bases for V and 2 bases for J; bases not matched to a gene: 3. The length of the CDR3 is 14 residues. The germline V gene encodes CDR1 SGHTA and CDR2 FQGNSA. The CDR3 region is CASRSLAGAYEQYF. CDR3 in DNA: TGTGCCAGCAGGTCACTAGCGGGGGCCTACGAGCAGTACTTC.

The gene calls are TRBV11-2 and TRBJ2-7; D tentatively reads TRBD1 or TRBD2 (5 bases each). Germline V lookup: CDR1 SGHAT, CDR2 FQNNGV. The CDR3 has 16 residues. V was clipped by 4 bases and J by 0 bases, with 16 bases between them. The CDR3 DNA sequence: TGTGCCAGCAGCTCTTCCGGGACGGTATACTCCTACGAGCAGTACTTC. This codes for CASSSSGTVYSYEQYF.

This clonotype occurred many times. The chain combines TRBV7-3 with TRBJ2-2; tentatively, D is TRBD1 (6 bases). The CDR3 length is 13 residues. Trimming left V 4 bases short and J 7 bases short, with 10 bases between. The germline V gene encodes CDR1 SGHTA and CDR2 FQGTGA. The CDR3 loop is CASSSQGGGELFF. In DNA form, the CDR3 reads TGTGCCAGCAGCTCCCAAGGGGGCGGGGAGCTGTTTTTT.

This clonotype was observed at least ten times. The genes are TRBV3-1 and TRBJ2-7, with 7 bases matching TRBD2. CDR3 size: 15 residues. J lost 6 bases, V lost 5 bases, and 13 bases had no gene match. CDR1 and CDR2 (germline): LGHDT, YNNKEL (reference sequence). The CDR3 protein is CASSAPGGSRGEQYF. The DNA of the CDR3 is TGTGCCAGCAGCGCTCCCGGGGGGAGTAGAGGCGAGCAGTACTTC.

This clonotype was observed at least ten times. The gene calls are TRBV27 and TRBJ1-1; D possibly corresponds to TRBD1 (6 bases). This CDR3 has 14 amino acids. CDR1 is MNHEY and CDR2 is SMNVEV in the germline V gene (reference sequence). Trimming pared 6 bases from V and 1 base from J, leaving 12 bases between. As DNA, the CDR3 is TGTGCCAGCAGACAGGACAGACCGAACACTGAAGCTTTCTTT. This codes for CASRQDRPNTEAFF.

V usage is TRBV12-3 or TRBV12-4 and J usage is TRBJ2-7, with TRBD2 matching over 10 bases. After removal of 6 bases from V and 6 bases from J, the junction contained 11 bases not matched to a gene. The length of the CDR3 is 15 residues. This CDR3 is CASRTGASGSPEQYF. DNA of the CDR3: TGTGCCAGCAGGACCGGGGCTAGCGGGAGCCCCGAGCAGTACTTC.

In this sample, this clonotype turned up a few times. The genes are TRBV6-1 and TRBJ1-1; TRBD1 aligns across 7 bases. This CDR3 comprises 16 residues. Trimming took 7 bases from V and 1 from J; bases not matched to a gene: 12. Germline V gives CDR1 MNHNS, CDR2 SASEGT. The CDR3, as DNA: TGTGCCAGCACCAAGTTCTTCGGGGACAGGAACACTGAAGCTTTCTTT. Its translation: CASTKFFGDRNTEAFF.

There are many counts of this clonotype. This chain uses TRBV4-2 with TRBJ1-2, with D perhaps TRBD1 (5 bases). The CDR3 covers 14 residues. V was trimmed by 8 bases and J by 2 bases, leaving 15 bases between them. CDR1 is LGHNA and CDR2 is YNFKEQ in the germline V gene. The CDR3 here is CASSPGGGNYGYTF. The CDR3 DNA reads as TGTGCCAGCTCCCCGGGGGGGGGGAACTATGGCTACACCTTC.

This clonotype occurred many times. This rearrangement joins TRBV24-1 to TRBJ2-1; D remains unclear. Deletions cut 9 bases from V and 5 bases from J, with 13 bases between. The CDR3 covers 13 residues. From germline, CDR1 is KGHDR and CDR2 SFDVKD. In nucleotides, the CDR3 is TGTGCCACCGAGATCGGAGCTGACAATGAGCAGTTCTTC. It is translated as CATEIGADNEQFF.

This clonotype occurred many times. The chain joins TRBV12-3 or TRBV12-4 to TRBJ2-2; D is undetermined. CDR3 length equals 15 residues. The V and J ends lost 5 bases and 0 bases respectively, with 10 bases between them. The DNA for the CDR3 is TGTGCCAGCAGTGCCTCTATAGCGAACACCGGGGAGCTGTTTTTT. It is translated as CASSASIANTGELFF.

This clonotype was observed at least ten times. The gene calls are TRBV9 and TRBJ2-5; no clear D gene. The CDR3 extends over 15 amino acids. Looked up from germline, CDR1 is SGDLS and CDR2 is YYNGEE. V lost 0 bases, J lost 5 bases, and 14 bases lay in between. Written as DNA, the CDR3 is TGTGCCAGCAGCGTAGAGGCTAGATGGTGGGAGACCCAGTACTTC. This translates into CASSVEARWWETQYF.

In its sample, this clonotype was seen many times. Here the CDR3 DNA reads TGTGCCAGCAGCTTAGAGGGACCAGATACGCAGTATTTT. Its translation: CASSLEGPDTQYF. The chain is built from TRBV7-3 and TRBJ2-3; the D gene could be TRBD1 or TRBD2 (5 bases each). The germline V gene has CDR1 SGHTA and CDR2 FQGTGA. The CDR3 has 13 residues. V was trimmed by 2 bases and J by 4 bases, leaving 7 bases between them.

The sample holds a few counts of this clonotype. The chain employs TRBV20-1 and TRBJ2-5; D is unclear. The CDR3 totals 11 residues. V lost 2 bases to trimming and J lost 3 bases, with 4 bases between them. Germline values: CDR1 DFQATT, CDR2 SNEGSKA (reference sequence). The chain's CDR3 is CSARSKETQYF. Here the CDR3 DNA reads TGCAGTGCTAGATCAAAAGAGACCCAGTACTTC.

The rearrangement links TRBV11-2 to TRBJ2-7; 10 bases are shared with TRBD2. Germline CDR1 SGHAT, CDR2 FQNNGV. With V trimmed by 3 bases and J by 1 base, 6 bases remained unmatched. The CDR3 totals 16 residues. In DNA, the CDR3 is TGTGCCAGCAGCTTTGAACTAGCGGGACATTCCTACGAGCAGTACTTC. Residues: CASSFELAGHSYEQYF. Using reference TRBV11-2 and TRBJ2-7 for the parts outside the CDR3, the full variable domain is EAGVAQSPRYKIIEKRQSVAFWCNPISGHATLYWYQQILGQGPKLLIQFQNNGVVDDSQLPKDRFSAERLKGVDSTLKIQPAKLEDSAVYLCASSFELAGHSYEQYFGPGTRLTVT.

This clonotype was seen ten or more times. The gene calls are TRBV6-1 and TRBJ1-5; TRBD1 agrees at 8 bases. Germline trimming cut 6 bases from V and 3 bases from J; bases unmatched to any gene: 7. Germline lookup yields CDR1 MNHNS and CDR2 SASEGT. The CDR3 length is 15 residues. CDR3 DNA: TGTGCCAGCAGCTCAACAGGGGGACACAATCAGCCCCAGCATTTT. This codes for CASSSTGGHNQPQHF.

The table lists this clonotype with many counts. The chain recombines TRBV29-1 with TRBJ1-2; 9 nucleotides match TRBD1. Germline assignment: CDR1 SQVTM and CDR2 ANQGSEA. V lost 7 bases to trimming and J lost 5 bases; unmatched junction nucleotides: 5. The CDR3 totals 12 residues. The DNA for the CDR3 is TGCAGCGCTCCACAGGGGGCGTATGGCTACACCTTC. This sequence encodes CSAPQGAYGYTF. The full variable domain, with the rest looked up from reference TRBV29-1 and TRBJ1-2, is SAVISQKPSRDICQRGTSLTIQCQVDSQVTMMFWYRQQPGQSLTLIATANQGSEATYESGFVIDKFPISRPNLTFSTLTVSNMSPEDSSIYLCSAPQGAYGYTFGSGTRLTVV.

The rearrangement links TRBV18 to TRBJ2-7, with TRBD1 identical over 7 bases. Unmatched junction bases numbered 5, after V lost 4 bases and J lost 2 bases. Germline V gives CDR1 KGHSH, CDR2 LQKENI. CDR3 size: 14 residues. CDR3 DNA sequence: TGTGCCAGCTCACTGGACAGGCCACCCTACGAGCAGTACTTC. Its translation is CASSLDRPPYEQYF. The full variable domain, its missing parts supplied by reference TRBV18 and TRBJ2-7, is NAGVMQNPRHLVRRRGQEARLRCSPMKGHSHVYWYRQLPEEGLKFMVYLQKENIIDESGMPKERFSAEFPKEGPSILRIQQVVRGDSAAYFCASSLDRPPYEQYFGPGTRLTVT.

The genes are TRBV3-1 and TRBJ1-1; D is possibly TRBD1 (5 bases). The CDR3 has 14 amino acids. Germline V gene sequence: CDR1 LGHDT, CDR2 YNNKEL (reference sequence). Trimming took 4 bases from V and 4 from J, leaving 13 bases between them. CDR3 in DNA: TGTGCCAGCAGCCCCGGGGGAAGGGGCACTGAAGCTTTCTTT. Protein sequence: CASSPGGRGTEAFF.

The J gene is TRBJ1-2, the V gene TRBV2, with TRBD1 as a possible D gene (5 bases). This CDR3 contains 17 residues. V was pared by 10 bases and J by 5 bases, with 29 bases between. The germline V gene encodes CDR1 SNHLY and CDR2 FYNNEI. Here the CDR3 reads CATKEGPPWGAEYGYTF. The DNA of the CDR3 is TGTGCCACCAAGGAAGGGCCTCCTTGGGGCGCGGAATATGGCTACACCTTC.

This chain joins TRBV3-1 and TRBJ2-2, with TRBD1 identical over 9 bases. The CDR3 has 16 residues. Germline values: CDR1 LGHDT, CDR2 YNNKEL (reference sequence). Trimming cost V 3 bases and J 6 bases; bases outside gene matches: 8. CDR3 DNA: TGTGCCAGCAGCCAGGAAGTATGGACAGGGGCCGGGGAGCTGTTTTTT. Its protein is CASSQEVWTGAGELFF.

This clonotype has a count of ten or more. The chain uses TRBV2 and TRBJ2-7; 9 positions agree with TRBD1. This CDR3 region has 14 residues. V was pared by 5 bases and J by 7 bases, with 9 bases of the junction left unmatched. CDR1 and CDR2 from the germline V gene are SNHLY and FYNNEI. The CDR3 is CASSPGTGNREQYF. The CDR3, as DNA: TGTGCCAGCAGTCCCGGGACAGGGAATAGAGAGCAGTACTTC.

This clonotype was observed many times. This rearrangement joins TRBV6-5 to TRBJ1-2; 8 bases match TRBD1. CDR3 length: 15 residues. J lost 7 bases, V lost 2 bases, and 9 bases had no gene match. Per germline, CDR1 MNHEY and CDR2 SVGAGI. CDR3 region: CASSYDPGGALGYTF. The CDR3 nucleotides are TGTGCCAGCAGTTACGATCCAGGGGGCGCCCTTGGCTACACCTTC.